The rows below give T cell receptor beta chains drawn from one sample of a study of beta chain features in type 1 diabetes. Libraries were prepared by immunoSEQ multiplex PCR; TCRdb keeps only in-frame clonotypes and omits some of them. There are 200,000 to 300,000 clones in the sample; 20% occur only once, and 0.028% lies in the top ten. Input material: naive CD4+ T cells from blood. These receptors were collected from a woman aged 35 to 49 with type 1 diabetes. The CDR3 runs from the conserved cysteine through the conserved F or W. Part of the rows lack a size; the others show once, few, many or a class for expanded clones.

TRBV9,few,TRBJ2-7,CASSVAVGDTYEQYF
TRBV29-1,NA,TRBJ1-1,CSVLTGHEAFF
TRBV18,NA,TRBJ2-3,CASSWGQVTDTQYF
TRBV7-3,NA,TRBJ2-1,CASSRQLAGPNEQFF
TRBV7-2,few,TRBJ1-2,CASSLEPNYGYTF
TRBV27,NA,TRBJ1-1,CASSLDSWTPTEAFF
TRBV2,NA,TRBJ2-3,CASLGRGSTDTQYF
TRBV7-9,few,TRBJ2-5,CASSPRPQETQYF
TRBV7-2,few,TRBJ2-3,CASRPRAGFTDTQYF
TRBV19,few,TRBJ2-1,CASSVSGGPNKFF
TRBV5-1,NA,TRBJ2-5,CASSLGTGTETQYF
TRBV10-3,NA,TRBJ2-1,CAISLPATSGSYNEQFF
TRBV5-1,few,TRBJ2-5,CASSVGSYQETQYF
TRBV2,NA,TRBJ2-4,CASRFRDRTDIQYF
TRBV4-1,NA,TRBJ2-5,CASSHGQGGETQYF
TRBV19,few,TRBJ1-1,CASSIDRAGTEAFF
TRBV7-9,NA,TRBJ2-2,CASSFGGANTGELFF
TRBV11-2,NA,TRBJ1-3,CASSDNSGNTIYF
TRBV5-1,NA,TRBJ2-5,CASSQGQGQETQYF
TRBV18,few,TRBJ2-3,CASSAGTGDTQYF
TRBV5-1,NA,TRBJ2-7,CASSYRFGQGPDYEQYF
TRBV7-9,few,TRBJ2-3,CASSRGPRRTDTQYF
TRBV5-1,few,TRBJ2-6,CASKRDLSGANVLTF
TRBV2,NA,TRBJ2-7,CASRLTESSYEQYF
TRBV18,few,TRBJ1-5,CASSDSEEPQHF
TRBV5-1,NA,TRBJ2-1,CASSLVGQGINEQFF
TRBV30,few,TRBJ2-3,CAWSQRHTDTQYF
TRBV4-3,few,TRBJ2-1,CASSHSHPGNEQFF
TRBV9,few,TRBJ2-2,CASSTGTVNTGELFF
TRBV30,few,TRBJ2-2,CAWQSGTRSTGELFF
TRBV13,few,TRBJ1-2,CASSLGVRRDYGYTF
TRBV5-1,few,TRBJ2-7,CASCFGGTESYEQYF
TRBV19,NA,TRBJ1-1,CASTTTVNTEAFF
TRBV11-1,few,TRBJ2-1,CASSLFSGTYNEQFF
TRBV7-9,NA,TRBJ2-5,CASSPGTSSETQYF
TRBV20-1,NA,TRBJ2-4,CSGPGQRYF
TRBV28,NA,TRBJ2-1,CASSFIGGGSSYNEQFF
TRBV4-1,few,TRBJ1-2,CASSQDRVGGYTF
TRBV5-4,few,TRBJ2-7,CASSDALDRNEQYF
TRBV6-5,NA,TRBJ1-4,CASSYSPGREKLFF
TRBV19,NA,TRBJ1-5,CASRGADQPQHF
TRBV30,NA,TRBJ1-1,CAWSGTGRTEAFF
TRBV30,NA,TRBJ1-2,CAWTEHYGYTF
TRBV5-1,few,TRBJ2-7,CASSPGGASYEQYF
TRBV18,few,TRBJ2-5,CASFPDLQGTQYF
TRBV28,few,TRBJ1-6,CATRGFYNSPLHF
TRBV7-2,NA,TRBJ2-7,CASGPTYEQYF
TRBV5-6,few,TRBJ1-2,CASSLFNELNYGYTF
TRBV7-7,few,TRBJ2-2,CASSLGTPPGELFF
TRBV28,few,TRBJ2-1,CASSSPTSGPYEQFF
TRBV30,NA,TRBJ2-7,CAWTSGRNEQYF
TRBV5-4,few,TRBJ2-7,CASSLDSGTIYEQYF
TRBV5-1,NA,TRBJ1-1,CASSLEIGGTEAFF